This T cell receptor beta chain stems from a study of T cells in Graves' hyperthyroidism and ophthalmopathy (dated by TCRdb to between 2019 and 2020). About the study as a whole: Peripheral blood was sampled at the time of initial diagnosis, prior to any treatment. A discovery cohort of roughly 100 patients, 43 with Graves' ophthalmopathy and 55 to 60 with stable Graves' hyperthyroidism, was used to find distinguishing TCR V-J signatures. In more than five Graves' hyperthyroidism patients, the study also compared T-cell repertoires from thyroid tissue with T-cell repertoires from blood. An independent validation cohort of under 20 hyperthyroidism patients and approximately 16 patients who later progressed to ophthalmopathy tested prospective prediction of ophthalmopathy. The 80 to 100 discovery patients were randomly divided into training and test sets at a 7:3 ratio. The paper describes TCR Vbeta CDR3 sequencing of roughly 130 peripheral blood samples, made up of some 40 ophthalmopathy patients, some 80 hyperthyroidism patients and approximately 17 progressor patients. After blood sampling, hyperthyroidism patients were treated with methimazole at a starting dose of 30 mg daily, and ophthalmopathy patients were treated with high-dose intravenous methylprednisolone. General conclusions and limits of the study: A 13 V-J signature model separated ophthalmopathy from stable hyperthyroidism, with around 88% sensitivity and 81% to 82% specificity in cross-validation and 80%/75% in testing. In validation, the model predicted progression to ophthalmopathy with 65% to 71% sensitivity and about 73% specificity, a median of about 6.7 months before onset. No statistical method was used to fix the sample size in advance, and group allocation was not hidden from the investigators. Most expanded thyroid clonotypes (frequency above 0.001) were also detected in blood, suggesting blood repertoires may reflect thyroid immune responses.

In the ophthalmopathy patients, disease was moderately to severely active, with a Clinical Activity Score of 3 or more, a NOSPECS grade of 4 or more, and a duration of less than 3 months. Exclusion was applied to patients with uncontrolled infections, other autoimmune diseases, pregnancy or lactation. Diagnoses were established on the basis of clinical symptoms, serum thyroxine and TRAb, thyroid ultrasound, and orbital computed tomography. PBMCs were isolated from 8 to 10 ml of fresh peripheral blood by Ficoll-Paque density gradient centrifugation. Total RNA was extracted using Trizol reagent, and RNA quality was assessed on an Agilent 2100 Bioanalyzer. A remark on this clonotype: The target of this receptor is not known. Just one base apart from a much larger clone, this may be a read error.

The TCR beta CDR3 regions were amplified from RNA transcripts. A first-round RT-PCR of the TCR CDR3 used the HTBI primer set with the Qiagen OneStep RT-PCR kit. A second multiplex PCR round built the libraries, followed by size selection and purification. Sequencing of the libraries was done on an Illumina HiSeq2000 using paired-end 100 bp reads. Per the original workflow: SOAPnuke was used to process the raw data, removing reads that contained adapters or uncalled bases, had a mean Phred below 15, or lacked an exact match to the constant primer or identifier. High-quality paired reads were merged with COPE v1.2.5, and unique nucleotide sequences were defined as clonotypes. MiTCR v1.1 was used to align clonotypes to the IMGT TRBV, TRBD and TRBJ reference segments. Analysis was restricted to V-J combinations with a frequency above 0.0001, which covered just over 98% of repertoires. The TCS score was defined as the ratio of F50 (clonal expansion) to E x V (chaos), calculated using BLOSUM62-based TCRdist between CDR3 peptides within each V-J. Welch's t-statistics and random forest reduced around 550 V-J features to some 14, which were used in a naive Bayes classifier (R e1071). Through fastp at Q25 and MiXCR, TCRdb rebuilt clones from the public reads, retaining in-frame beta chains. Merged by CDR3 protein, the rows form single entries marked with the most common genes and DNA. The V and J calls were determined by TCRdb, not by the authors. The sample contains hundreds of thousands of distinct CDR3 sequences, around 20% of them found a single time. The biggest ten clones account for 30% to 40% of the sample.

The TCR comes from a man aged 25-45 years with Graves' ophthalmopathy. The sequenced sample consisted of blood.

DNA sequence: TGTGCCAGCAGTTTATCGGGACAGGGAGTCGCGCAGACGTACAATGAGCAGTTCTTC. Translation gives CASSLSGQGVAQTYNEQFF. The chain joins TRBV27 to TRBJ2-1; 9 bases in the middle match TRBD1. From its cysteine to its phenylalanine, the CDR3 spans 19 amino acids. Solely the CDR3 DNA is kept, with 57 bases framed from the first base. Sequences MNHEY (CDR1) and SMNVEV (CDR2) are obtained from the germline V gene (reference sequence). Trimmed from V: 0 bases; trimmed from J: 4 bases; junction bases lacking a gene match: 13.